This TCR beta chain originates from a study of human thymus T cells. This CDR3 is 16 amino acids long. Germline CDR1 is SGHRS and CDR2 is YFSETQ. Trimming removed 0 bases from V and 1 base from J; junction bases left unmatched: 3. Using immunoSEQ multiplex PCR, the repertoire was profiled, and TCRdb retains in-frame clones only, with some absent. The sample consists of about 78,000 clones, approximately 96% of them appearing once. During corrective heart surgery, resections were taken, and the thymus tissue came from them. The source material was thymus tissue. The sequence came from a boy in the first two years of life with a congenital heart defect but otherwise immunologically healthy. The chain is built from TRBV5-1 and TRBJ1-3; TRBD1 matches 8 bases. The DNA of the CDR3 is TGCGCCAGCAGCTTGGGGGACAGGTTATCTGGAAACACCATATATTTT. Protein: CASSLGDRLSGNTIYF.